The 18 T cell receptor beta chains listed next were all sequenced from one sample in a study of breast tumors, draining lymph nodes, adjacent tissues. MiXCR, applied by TCRdb to the multiplex PCR reads, yields one record per CDR3 protein. The sample shows roughly 70,000 distinct CDR3 sequences, approximately 47% of them seen only once. The source material was breast tumor tissue. The receptors were gathered from a female donor with breast cancer. Some clones in this sample may be carry-over from other donors' samples.

This clonotype was detected many times. The rearrangement uses TRBV10-3 and TRBJ2-3, with TRBD2 matching 9 bases. The germline V gene has CDR1 ENHRY and CDR2 SYGVKD. CDR3 size: 17 residues. Germline trimming cut 0 bases from V and 4 bases from J; bases unmatched to any gene: 8. The chain's CDR3 is CAISESVAGVGSDTQYF. The CDR3, as DNA: TGTGCCATCAGTGAGTCAGTAGCGGGAGTCGGATCAGATACGCAGTATTTT.

V and J are TRBV24-1 and TRBJ2-7; D unclear. The length of the CDR3 is 16 residues. CDR1 and CDR2 (germline): KGHDR, SFDVKD. Trimming pared 0 bases from V and 5 bases from J, leaving 16 bases between. The CDR3 sequence is CATSDLHPETANEQYF. In nucleotides, the CDR3 is TGTGCCACCAGTGATTTGCATCCGGAGACTGCTAACGAGCAGTACTTC.

CDR3 sequence: CATSHRDRTNYGYTF. DNA of the CDR3: TGTGCCACCAGCCACCGGGACAGGACTAACTATGGCTACACCTTC. The V and J genes are TRBV24-1 and TRBJ1-2; 8 bases are a match to TRBD1. This CDR3 spans 15 amino acids. Germline loops: CDR1 KGHDR, CDR2 SFDVKD. J lost 0 bases, V lost 7 bases, and 6 bases had no gene match.

This clonotype was picked up many times. The CDR3 nucleotides are TGTGCCAGCAGTTACACGGGGGGCTGGGGTGAAAAACTGTTTTTT. Encoded protein: CASSYTGGWGEKLFF. This chain joins TRBV6-5 and TRBJ1-4, with a possible D match to TRBD1 (6 bases). The CDR3 covers 15 residues. Germline V gene lookup returns CDR1 MNHEY and CDR2 SVGAGI. Trimming removed 2 bases from V and 7 bases from J, with 14 bases in between.

V gene TRBV29-1 combines with J gene TRBJ2-6, with D perhaps matching TRBD2 (5 bases). Trimming shortened V by 7 bases and J by 9 bases, and 19 bases separated the two germline ends. Germline values: CDR1 SQVTM, CDR2 ANQGSEA. The CDR3 is 14 amino acids. CDR3 bases: TGCAGCGCCCGAGGGCAGTTTTCCTACAACGTCCTGACTTTC. Protein sequence: CSARGQFSYNVLTF.

The chain joins TRBV4-2 to TRBJ1-1; D possibly corresponds to TRBD1 (5 bases). The ends were cut back, 0 bases at V and 5 bases at J, with 16 bases in the middle. Germline lookup yields CDR1 LGHNA and CDR2 YNFKEQ. CDR3 length equals 16 residues. The CDR3 spells CASSQDRLGGRTEAFF. In DNA, the CDR3 is TGTGCCAGCAGCCAAGACCGGTTGGGGGGTAGGACTGAAGCTTTCTTT.

This clonotype was seen many times. This chain links TRBV4-1 with TRBJ1-2; D is unresolved. The CDR3 totals 15 residues. Trimming took off 3 bases at V and 6 bases at J, with 17 bases between the two ends. Germline V gene sequence: CDR1 MGHRA, CDR2 YSYEKL. The CDR3 nucleotides are TGCGCCAGCAGCCACCGTTCAACAAGGATTGATGGCTACACCTTC. The encoded protein is CASSHRSTRIDGYTF.

The V and J genes are TRBV29-1 and TRBJ1-2; 10 nucleotides match TRBD1. The CDR3 covers 12 residues. Unmatched junction bases numbered 5, after V lost 8 bases and J lost 5 bases. Germline assignment: CDR1 SQVTM and CDR2 ANQGSEA. This chain's CDR3 is CSLGTGVYGYTF. The CDR3 bases are TGCAGCTTAGGGACAGGGGTATATGGCTACACCTTC.

This clonotype showed up many times. The V call is TRBV28, the J call TRBJ2-7; D not certain. Germline lookup yields CDR1 MDHEN and CDR2 SYDVKM. The CDR3 sequence is 15 residues long. V gave up 2 bases and J gave up 4 bases, with 15 bases separating them. The CDR3 nucleotides are TGTGCCAGCAGTTTAGTCCGTGTCCGAGGATACGAGCAGTACTTC. Its translation: CASSLVRVRGYEQYF.

V is TRBV7-8 and J is TRBJ2-5; the match to TRBD1 covers 10 bases. Per the germline V gene, CDR1 is SGHVS and CDR2 is FQNEAQ. CDR3 length equals 15 residues. V was clipped by 6 bases and J by 9 bases; unmatched bases: 13. Written as DNA, the CDR3 is TGTGCCAGCAGTCCCGACAGGGGGCCGTCTCAGCCCCAGTACTTC. Translation: CASSPDRGPSQPQYF.

This chain links TRBV25-1 with TRBJ2-2, with D possibly being TRBD2 (6 bases). V lost 1 base, J lost 6 bases, and 9 bases lay in between. The length of the CDR3 is 14 residues. Per the germline V gene, CDR1 is MGHDK and CDR2 is SYGVNS. CDR3 nucleotides: TGTGCCAGCAGTGAATTTAGCGGTTCCGGGGAGCTGTTTTTT. This sequence encodes CASSEFSGSGELFF.

Concerning this clonotype itself: This may arise from a read error, as a much more abundant clone is one base away. The V call is TRBV18, the J call TRBJ1-2; D remains ambiguous. The length of the CDR3 is 11 residues. From germline, CDR1 is KGHSH and CDR2 LQKENI. CDR3 in amino acids: CASSINSGNTF. Written as DNA, the CDR3 is TGTGCCAGCTCAATAAATTCTGGCAACACCTTC.

This sequence joins TRBV7-9 and TRBJ2-7; TRBD2 matches at 9 bases. CDR1 is SEHNR and CDR2 is FQNEAQ in the germline V gene (reference sequence). The CDR3 is 16 amino acids. J was trimmed by 2 bases and V by 4 bases; bases with no gene match: 9. CDR3 in DNA: TGTGCCAGCAGCTCCGCAACTAGCGGGTCTGCCTACGAGCAGTACTTC. This sequence encodes CASSSATSGSAYEQYF. The whole variable domain, filled in from reference TRBV7-9 and TRBJ2-7, reads DTGVSQNPRHKITKRGQNVTFRCDPISEHNRLYWYRQTLGQGPEFLTYFQNEAQLEKSRLLSDRFSAERPKGSFSTLEIQRTEQGDSAMYLCASSSATSGSAYEQYFGPGTRLTVT.

This clonotype showed up many times. The chain is built from TRBV10-3 and TRBJ2-1, with 9 bases identical to TRBD2. V was clipped by 4 bases and J by 6 bases; unmatched bases: 4. Per the germline V gene, CDR1 is ENHRY and CDR2 is SYGVKD. The CDR3 sequence is 14 residues long. Here the CDR3 reads CAISGGLAANEQFF. As DNA, the CDR3 is TGTGCCATCAGTGGGGGACTAGCAGCCAATGAGCAGTTCTTC.

This clonotype was seen repeatedly, ten times or more. V gene TRBV2 combines with J gene TRBJ1-2; D is unresolved. Trimming removed 3 bases at V and 2 bases at J, with 4 bases between. Germline loops: CDR1 SNHLY, CDR2 FYNNEI. CDR3 size: 12 residues. DNA of the CDR3: TGTGCCAGCAGTGACGGGAACTATGGCTACACCTTC. Amino acids: CASSDGNYGYTF.

This chain links TRBV20-1 with TRBJ1-2, with D possibly matching TRBD1 (5 bases). The V end was cut by 5 bases, the J end by 4 bases, with 20 bases between. Germline CDR1 DFQATT, CDR2 SNEGSKA (reference sequence). CDR3 length: 15 residues. The CDR3 DNA follows: TGCAGTGCTTATAGCGGGGACCGGATTAGCTATGGCTACACCTTC. It yields the protein CSAYSGDRISYGYTF.

Concerning this clonotype: This clone may be a read error of a much larger clone one base away. It is likely a read error, because the conserved phenylalanine at the end of the CDR3 is missing. The chain recombines TRBV27 with TRBJ1-4; maybe TRBD1 (6 bases). CDR1 and CDR2 from the germline V gene are MNHEY and SMNVEV (reference sequence). The CDR3 runs to 14 residues. Trimming took 8 bases from V and 4 from J, leaving 14 bases between them. The CDR3 DNA reads TGTGCCAGCGCAACAGGGTACGGTAATGAAAAACTGTTTCTT. Encoded protein: CASATGYGNEKLFL.

The chain combines TRBV12-3 or TRBV12-4 with TRBJ2-2; 7 positions agree with TRBD1. V lost 6 bases, J lost 0 bases, and 7 bases stayed unmatched. The CDR3 runs 16 residues. The CDR3 DNA is TGTGCCAGCAGATCCCCGGGACAGACGAACACCGGGGAGCTGTTTTTT. Amino acids: CASRSPGQTNTGELFF.